This is a list of T cell receptor beta chains from one sample in a study of T cell responses to AZD1222 COVID-19 vaccine. The assay was immunoSEQ multiplex PCR, and TCRdb's table has in-frame clones only and misses some. The sample lists about 140,000 clones; about 91% were seen once. Sequenced here: peripheral blood, sampled on day 0 of AZD1222 vaccination. The receptors were sampled from an adult in good health. Each CDR3 is given with its conserved first and last residue. D genes are given only for firm matches. Clone size is not always given. Where it is, it says once, few, many or a class for expanded clones.

V	J	D	size	CDR3	DNA
TRBV2	TRBJ2-7	.	once	CASSDGGFGNGEQYF	TGTGCCAGCAGTGATGGCGGGTTCGGGAACGGCGAGCAGTACTTC
TRBV18	TRBJ1-4	.	.	CASSPSDRGEKLFF	TGTGCCAGCTCACCTTCCGATCGGGGCGAAAAACTGTTTTTT
TRBV6-5	TRBJ2-2	.	.	CASNLPGELFF	TGTGCCAGCAATCTCCCCGGGGAGCTGTTTTTT
TRBV25-1	TRBJ1-4	TRBD1	.	CASSGYRGTNEKLFF	TGTGCCAGCAGTGGATACAGGGGAACTAATGAAAAACTGTTTTTT
TRBV7-2	TRBJ1-2	TRBD1	few	CASSSRGGGLENGYTF	TGTGCCAGCAGCTCAAGGGGAGGGGGCTTGGAAAATGGCTACACCTTC
TRBV9	TRBJ2-2	.	.	CASSDDFGELFF	TGTGCCAGCAGCGATGATTTCGGGGAGCTGTTTTTT
TRBV18	TRBJ2-4	.	.	CASSPAREKLAKNIQYF	TGTGCCAGCTCACCGGCCCGGGAGAAATTAGCCAAAAACATTCAGTACTTC
TRBV29-1	TRBJ1-4	TRBD1	.	CSVAGGPSTNEKLFF	TGCAGCGTGGCAGGGGGCCCCTCAACTAATGAAAAACTGTTTTTT
TRBV28	TRBJ1-6	TRBD1	.	CASSLHGTGSSWNSPLHF	TGTGCCAGCAGTCTCCACGGGACAGGGAGTTCTTGGAATTCACCCCTCCACTTT
TRBV3-1/TRBV3-2	TRBJ2-3	TRBD2	.	CASSDLAGPADTQYF	TGTGCCAGCAGCGATCTAGCGGGACCCGCCGATACGCAGTATTTT
TRBV4-3	TRBJ2-3	TRBD2	.	CASSQGTSGGRYTDTQYF	TGCGCCAGCAGCCAAGGGACTAGCGGGGGGCGCTACACAGATACGCAGTATTTT
TRBV18	TRBJ2-1	.	.	CASSQGSYNEQFF	TGTGCCAGCTCACAGGGGTCCTACAATGAGCAGTTCTTC
TRBV28	TRBJ1-1	TRBD1	.	CASSASGTGLYTEAFF	TGTGCCAGCAGTGCCTCAGGGACAGGGCTGTACACTGAAGCTTTCTTT
TRBV3-1/TRBV3-2	TRBJ2-6	TRBD2	.	CASSQDREVRAGANVLTF	TGTGCCAGCAGCCAAGATCGGGAGGTGAGGGCTGGGGCCAACGTCCTGACTTTC
TRBV4-1	TRBJ2-5	TRBD1	.	CASSHPSGQATQYF	TGCGCCAGCAGCCATCCTTCGGGACAGGCGACCCAGTACTTC
TRBV6-5	TRBJ1-6	TRBD1	.	CASRWTGDNSPLHF	TGTGCCAGCAGATGGACAGGGGATAATTCACCCCTCCACTTT
TRBV30	TRBJ2-2	.	.	CAWSVQITGELFF	TGTGCCTGGAGTGTTCAGATTACCGGGGAGCTGTTTTTT
TRBV15	TRBJ2-7	TRBD1	.	CATSRDSTGPYEQYF	TGTGCCACCAGCAGGGATTCGACAGGGCCCTACGAGCAGTACTTC
TRBV4-1	TRBJ2-5	TRBD2	.	CASSQVTGGPETQYF	TGCGCCAGCAGCCAAGTGACGGGGGGGCCAGAGACCCAGTACTTC
TRBV28	TRBJ1-1	.	.	CASSFKVARGNTEAFF	TGTGCCAGCAGTTTCAAGGTGGCCAGGGGGAACACTGAAGCTTTCTTT
TRBV6-1	TRBJ1-4	TRBD1	once	CASSVQGGATNEKLFF	TGTGCCAGCAGTGTTCAGGGGGGTGCAACTAATGAAAAACTGTTTTTT
TRBV6-5	TRBJ2-1	TRBD2	.	CASSFSGSSYNEQFF	TGTGCCAGCAGTTTTAGCGGGAGCTCCTACAATGAGCAGTTCTTC
TRBV4-2	TRBJ2-2	TRBD2	.	CASSQDMRLAGVNTGELFF	TGTGCCAGCAGCCAAGATATGAGGCTAGCGGGGGTGAACACCGGGGAGCTGTTTTTT
TRBV12-3/TRBV12-4	TRBJ2-7	.	.	CASRARMGNEQYF	TGTGCCAGCAGGGCGCGGATGGGGAACGAGCAGTACTTC
TRBV14	TRBJ2-2	TRBD1	.	CASSRYRGTTGELFF	TGTGCCAGCAGCCGGTACAGGGGGACCACCGGGGAGCTGTTTTTT
TRBV30	TRBJ2-5	.	.	CAWSTLGETQYF	TGTGCCTGGAGTACCCTGGGAGAGACCCAGTACTTC
TRBV11-2	TRBJ2-5	TRBD2	.	CASSPRVAGGGETQYF	TGTGCCAGCAGCCCCCGGGTAGCGGGAGGCGGAGAGACCCAGTACTTC
TRBV7-3	TRBJ2-1	TRBD2	.	CASSARTSGSGNEQFF	TGTGCCAGCAGCGCCCGGACTAGCGGGAGCGGAAATGAGCAGTTCTTC
TRBV19	TRBJ2-7	TRBD2	.	CASRTSETYEQYF	TGTGCCAGTAGGACTAGCGAAACCTACGAGCAGTACTTC
TRBV5-5	TRBJ1-5	TRBD1	once	CASSMQGDSNQPQHF	TGTGCCAGCAGCATGCAGGGGGATAGCAATCAGCCCCAGCATTTT
TRBV12-3/TRBV12-4	TRBJ2-2	.	.	CASTLQGGVLFF	TGTGCCAGCACCTTACAGGGTGGGGTTTTGTTTTTT
TRBV7-9	TRBJ1-2	.	.	CASSLTPNYGYTF	TGTGCCAGCAGCTTGACACCTAACTATGGCTACACCTTC
TRBV6-5	TRBJ2-7	TRBD2	.	CASSYAGLAGAYEQYF	TGTGCCAGCAGTTACGCGGGACTAGCGGGGGCCTACGAGCAGTACTTC
TRBV4-1	TRBJ1-5	.	.	CASSRQYAQSNQPQHF	TGCGCCAGCAGCCGTCAATACGCCCAGAGCAATCAGCCCCAGCATTTT
TRBV18	TRBJ1-5	TRBD1	.	CASSQGQLADQPQHF	TGTGCCAGCTCACAGGGACAGTTAGCGGATCAGCCCCAGCATTTT
TRBV6-1	TRBJ2-1	TRBD2	.	CASSEGWRGGLDEQFF	TGTGCCAGCAGTGAAGGGTGGCGGGGGGGCCTGGATGAGCAGTTCTTC
TRBV20-1	TRBJ1-5	.	.	CSASWRYSNQPQHF	TGCAGTGCTAGTTGGAGGTACAGCAATCAGCCCCAGCATTTT
TRBV19	TRBJ2-7	.	.	CASRSGQRAGYEQYF	TGTGCCAGTAGATCTGGTCAGCGGGCCGGCTACGAGCAGTACTTC
TRBV5-1	TRBJ2-5	TRBD2	.	CASSSGTSGPETQYF	TGCGCCAGCAGCTCCGGGACTAGCGGGCCAGAGACCCAGTACTTC
TRBV10-3	TRBJ1-2	TRBD1	once	CAINTGQGGGYTF	TGTGCCATCAATACGGGACAGGGTGGCGGCTACACCTTC
TRBV4-3	TRBJ1-4	.	.	CASSQDPAGSEKLFF	TGCGCCAGCAGCCAAGATCCCGCGGGCTCTGAAAAACTGTTTTTT
TRBV7-9	TRBJ1-1	.	.	CASSLVAGENTEAFF	TGTGCCAGCAGCTTAGTGGCAGGCGAGAACACTGAAGCTTTCTTT
TRBV23-1	TRBJ2-5	TRBD2	once	CASSQGRHAGGPVETQYF	TGCGCCAGCAGTCAGGGTCGCCACGCGGGAGGGCCGGTGGAGACCCAGTACTTC
TRBV10-3	TRBJ2-3	TRBD2	.	CAALAGEAAGTDTQYF	TGTGCCGCTCTAGCGGGGGAGGCAGCGGGCACAGATACGCAGTATTTT
TRBV6-5	TRBJ1-2	.	.	CASSPRQDYYGYTF	TGTGCCAGCAGTCCCCGACAGGACTACTATGGCTACACCTTC
TRBV13	TRBJ1-6	TRBD1	.	CASSFGTGSYNSPLHF	TGTGCCAGCAGCTTTGGGACAGGGTCTTATAATTCACCCCTCCACTTT